This T cell receptor beta chain was sequenced during a study of PD-L1 blockade in urothelial cancer. Noted time point: pretreatment peripheral blood. Locally advanced or metastatic urothelial carcinoma affected the patients. The CDR3 has 16 residues. The germline CDR1 and CDR2 sequences are MNHNS and SASEGT. V lost 4 bases and J lost 3; bases outside the gene matches: 7. TCRdb keeps only in-frame clones here, not all; method: immunoSEQ multiplex PCR. The sample includes roughly 56,000 clones, around 83% of them seen just once. The chain uses TRBV6-1 and TRBJ2-1; 9 positions agree with TRBD2. Sequenced material: PBMCs, taken around atezolizumab (anti-PD-L1) treatment. This receptor was identified in a man aged 55 to 70 with urothelial cancer. This CDR3 is CASSGLAGANYNEQFF. CDR3 DNA sequence: TGTGCCAGCAGTGGATTAGCGGGAGCCAACTACAATGAGCAGTTCTTC.